This T cell receptor beta chain was profiled in a study of CD8 T cells in Susac syndrome. Comments on this clonotype: Its antigen is unknown.

With random hexamers, 0.5 to 1 ug RNA was reverse transcribed. An immunoSEQ multiplex PCR amplified TCR beta CDR3 over 54 Vbeta and 13 Jbeta. TCRdb processed the immunoSEQ multiplex PCR reads anew with MiXCR; each CDR3 protein has one entry. The sample contains 110,000 or so distinct CDR3 sequences, approximately 91% of which appear only once. General observations from the study: It was acknowledged by the study that relatively few individuals were included in its TCR sequencing and HLA analysis.

Controls were age- and sex-matched healthy donors. TEMRA cells were FACS-enriched, unlike CD8+ and CD4+ T cells, which were negatively isolated. Trimming took 5 bases from V and 0 from J, leaving 14 bases between them. The germline V gene has CDR1 SGHVS and CDR2 FNYEAQ. The CDR3 runs 16 residues. This chain joins TRBV7-6 and TRBJ2-1; a possible D gene is TRBD2 (6 bases). Sequences were obtained from CD4+ T cells from PBMCs. The receptor was derived from a human donor in good health. The CDR3 region is CASSPSAGSSYNEQFF. CDR3 in DNA: TGTGCCAGCAGCCCGAGCGCGGGGAGCTCCTACAATGAGCAGTTCTTC.